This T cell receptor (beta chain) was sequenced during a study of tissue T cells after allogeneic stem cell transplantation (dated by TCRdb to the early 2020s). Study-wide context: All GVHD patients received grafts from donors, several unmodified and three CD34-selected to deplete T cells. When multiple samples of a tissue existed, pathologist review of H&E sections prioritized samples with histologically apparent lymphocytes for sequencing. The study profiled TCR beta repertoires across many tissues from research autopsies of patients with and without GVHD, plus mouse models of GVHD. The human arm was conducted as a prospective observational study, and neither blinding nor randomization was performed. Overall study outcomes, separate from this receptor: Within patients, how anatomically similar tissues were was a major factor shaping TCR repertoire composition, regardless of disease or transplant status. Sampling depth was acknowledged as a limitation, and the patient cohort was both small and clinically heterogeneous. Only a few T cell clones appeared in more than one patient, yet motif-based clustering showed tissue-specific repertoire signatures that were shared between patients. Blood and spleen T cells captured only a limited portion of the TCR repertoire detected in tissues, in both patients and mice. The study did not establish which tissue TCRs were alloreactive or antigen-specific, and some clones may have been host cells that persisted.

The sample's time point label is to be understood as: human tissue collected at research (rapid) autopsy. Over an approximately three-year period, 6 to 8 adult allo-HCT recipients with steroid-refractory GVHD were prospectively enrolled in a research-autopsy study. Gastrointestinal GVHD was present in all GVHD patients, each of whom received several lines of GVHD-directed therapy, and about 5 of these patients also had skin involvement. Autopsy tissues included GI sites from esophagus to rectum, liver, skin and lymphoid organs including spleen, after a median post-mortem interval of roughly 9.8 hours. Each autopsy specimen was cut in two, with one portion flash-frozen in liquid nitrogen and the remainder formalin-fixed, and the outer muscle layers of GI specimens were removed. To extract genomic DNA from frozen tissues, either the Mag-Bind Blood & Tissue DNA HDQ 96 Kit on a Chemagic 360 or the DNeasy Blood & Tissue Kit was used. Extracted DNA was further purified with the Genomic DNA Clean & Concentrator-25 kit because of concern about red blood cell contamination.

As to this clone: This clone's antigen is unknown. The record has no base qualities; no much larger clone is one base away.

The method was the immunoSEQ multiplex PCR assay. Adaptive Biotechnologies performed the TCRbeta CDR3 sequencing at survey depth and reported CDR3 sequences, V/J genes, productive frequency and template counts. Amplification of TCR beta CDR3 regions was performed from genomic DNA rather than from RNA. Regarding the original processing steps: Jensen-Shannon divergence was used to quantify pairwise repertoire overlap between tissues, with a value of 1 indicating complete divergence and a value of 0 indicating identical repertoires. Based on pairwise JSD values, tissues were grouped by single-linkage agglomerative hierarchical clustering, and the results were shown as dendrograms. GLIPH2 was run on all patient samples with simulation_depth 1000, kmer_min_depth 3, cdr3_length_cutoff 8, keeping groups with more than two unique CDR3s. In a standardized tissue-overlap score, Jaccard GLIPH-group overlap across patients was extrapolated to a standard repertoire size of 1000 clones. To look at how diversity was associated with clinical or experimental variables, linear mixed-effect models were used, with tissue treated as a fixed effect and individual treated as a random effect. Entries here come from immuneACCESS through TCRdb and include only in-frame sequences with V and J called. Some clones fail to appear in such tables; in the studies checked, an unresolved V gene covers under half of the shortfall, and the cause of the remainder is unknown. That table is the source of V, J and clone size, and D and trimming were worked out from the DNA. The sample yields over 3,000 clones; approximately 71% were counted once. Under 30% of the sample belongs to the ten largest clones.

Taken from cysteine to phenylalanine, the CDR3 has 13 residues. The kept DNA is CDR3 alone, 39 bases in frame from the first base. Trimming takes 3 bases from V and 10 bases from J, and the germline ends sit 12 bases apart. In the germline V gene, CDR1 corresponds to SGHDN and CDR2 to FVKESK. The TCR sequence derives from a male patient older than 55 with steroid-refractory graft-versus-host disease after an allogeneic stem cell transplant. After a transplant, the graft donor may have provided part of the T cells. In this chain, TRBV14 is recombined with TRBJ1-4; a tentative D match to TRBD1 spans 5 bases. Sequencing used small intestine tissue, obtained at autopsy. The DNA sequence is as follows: TGTGCCAGCAGCCACGTTTCTGGGACAAAACTGTTTTTT. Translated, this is CASSHVSGTKLFF. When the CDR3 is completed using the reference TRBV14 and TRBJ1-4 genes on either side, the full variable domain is EAGVTQFPSHSVIEKGQTVTLRCDPISGHDNLYWYRRVMGKEIKFLLHFVKESKQDESGMPNNRFLAERTGGTYSTLKVQPAELEDSGVYFCASSHVSGTKLFFGSGTQLSVL.